This TCR beta chain was documented in a study of cytomegalovirus exposure and HLA in healthy donors. General study points: The majority of CMV-associated TCR beta chains were reported as apparently HLA-restricted in a later analysis.

The PCR was carried out with 60 Vbeta primers and 13 Jbeta primers. The table came from immunoSEQ multiplex PCR; TCRdb's copy has only in-frame clones and leaves some out. Seen here are under 250,000 clones, approximately 80% observed once, and the top ten hold about 3.8%. Notes on this clone: As yet, its antigen is unknown.

The material sequenced was PBMCs. The receptor was isolated from a male donor in good health and CMV-seronegative.

CDR3 sequence reads: CASSVLPGQGLTGANVLTF. The CDR3 DNA is TGTGCCAGCAGTGTTCTTCCGGGACAGGGGCTTACTGGGGCCAACGTCCTGACTTTC. This rearrangement joins TRBV2 to TRBJ2-6; 10 bases line up with TRBD1. Germline CDR1 SNHLY, CDR2 FYNNEI. V lost 4 bases, J lost 2 bases, and 11 bases stayed unmatched. This CDR3 is 19 amino acids long.